This entry lists 32 T cell receptor beta chains sequenced from one sample in a study of T cells after posttransplantation cyclophosphamide. Sequenced by immunoSEQ multiplex PCR; TCRdb stores in-frame clones only, minus some. This sample carries 38,000 or so clones, none of them present only once. The specimen sequenced was PBMCs. The receptors come from a man aged 50 to 60 in good health, CMV-negative, and a related stem cell transplant donor.

The sample holds many counts of this clone. The chain carries TRBV9 and TRBJ2-7; D call uncertain. CDR1 and CDR2 (germline): SGDLS, YYNGEE. The CDR3 is 14 residues long. V was cut by 5 bases and J by 3 bases, with 15 bases left in between. Written as DNA, the CDR3 is TGTGCCAGCAGTCCTACTGACCCGGGCTACGAGCAGTACTTC. Translation: CASSPTDPGYEQYF.

This clone was seen at least ten times. V gene TRBV7-3 combines with J gene TRBJ2-2; no definite D call. This CDR3 contains 13 residues. Germline CDR1 is SGHTA and CDR2 is FQGTGA. Trimming shortened V by 4 bases and J by 3 bases, and 6 bases separated the two germline ends. The CDR3 reads CASSSTHTGELFF. The CDR3 nucleotides are TGTGCCAGCAGCTCTACCCACACCGGGGAGCTGTTTTTT.

In this sample, this clone turned up many times. The genes are TRBV16 and TRBJ1-1; 8 bases fit TRBD1. CDR3 length: 13 amino acids. Germline CDR1 reads KGHSY; CDR2 reads FQNENV. V gave up 8 bases and J gave up 3 bases; unmatched junction bases: 5. CDR3 amino acids: CASASRGHTEAFF. The DNA of the CDR3 is TGTGCCAGCGCTAGCAGGGGGCACACTGAAGCTTTCTTT.

This clone came up many times. The chain carries TRBV2 and TRBJ1-1; weak D call: TRBD1 (6 bases). CDR3 size: 15 residues. Germline loops: CDR1 SNHLY, CDR2 FYNNEI. V shed 3 bases and J shed 0 bases, with 11 bases lying between them. The CDR3: CASSEFTGMNTEAFF. CDR3 in DNA: TGTGCCAGCAGTGAGTTTACAGGGATGAACACTGAAGCTTTCTTT.

The sample holds a few counts of this clone. The chain carries TRBV7-8 and TRBJ1-6; no firm D call. Trimming shortened V by 3 bases and J by 8 bases, and 11 bases separated the two germline ends. The length of the CDR3 is 14 residues. CDR1 and CDR2 (germline): SGHVS, FQNEAQ. CDR3 bases: TGTGCCAGCAGCTTTTTCGGGGTGGATTCACCCCTCCACTTT. The encoded protein is CASSFFGVDSPLHF.

This clone was seen at least ten times. For the CDR3, the DNA is TGTGCCAGCAGCCGTAGGACAGGGGATTATCAGCCCCAGCATTTT. This gives the protein CASSRRTGDYQPQHF. The chain uses TRBV5-6 and TRBJ1-5, with 9 bases identical to TRBD1. The V segment lost 4 bases and the J segment 5 bases; nucleotides outside the gene matches: 7. Germline V CDR1 and CDR2: SGHDT, YYEEEE. The CDR3 has 15 amino acids.

This clone was observed many times. CDR3 nucleotide sequence: TGTGCCAGCACCCCGGGACAGGCCGGATCCTACGAGCAGTACTTC. It yields the protein CASTPGQAGSYEQYF. The chain couples TRBV2 to TRBJ2-7, with 8 bases matching TRBD1. Germline V CDR1 and CDR2: SNHLY, FYNNEI. The V and J ends lost 7 bases and 1 base, in that order; junction bases with no gene match: 9. The CDR3 has 15 amino acids.

This clone was picked up many times. The chain recombines TRBV12-5 with TRBJ1-5, with D perhaps matching TRBD1 (5 bases). The length of the CDR3 is 14 residues. V was cut by 5 bases and J by 11 bases, with 19 bases left in between. Germline V gives CDR1 LGHNT, CDR2 FRNRAP. The CDR3 loop reads CASGQIAGAESQHF. The CDR3 DNA follows: TGTGCTAGTGGTCAGATCGCTGGGGCCGAGTCCCAGCATTTT.

This clone was seen many times. The chain joins TRBV7-2 to TRBJ2-3, with TRBD2 matching 8 bases. This CDR3 comprises 15 residues. The V and J ends lost 4 bases and 2 bases, in that order; junction bases with no gene match: 5. Germline values: CDR1 SGHTA, CDR2 FQGNSA. The CDR3: CASSYTSGPTDTQYF. The CDR3 DNA is TGTGCCAGCAGCTATACTAGCGGACCCACAGATACGCAGTATTTT.

In its sample, this clone was seen many times. The V gene is TRBV21-1, the J gene TRBJ2-7; TRBD2 was called by the table and not checked on the DNA. TRBV21-1 is a pseudogene locus. The CDR3 length is 13 residues. The CDR3 loop is CASGGVKTYEQYF. DNA of the CDR3: TGTGCCAGCGGGGGGGTCAAAACCTACGAGCAGTACTTC.

The chain employs TRBV18 and TRBJ1-3; D is unclear. Germline V gene data show CDR1 as KGHSH and CDR2 as LQKENI. The V and J ends lost 1 base and 3 bases respectively, with 10 bases between them. The CDR3 length is 15 residues. CDR3 in amino acids: CASSPQLEGGNTIYF. CDR3 bases: TGTGCCAGCTCACCACAGTTGGAGGGTGGAAACACCATATATTTT.

This clone was observed at least ten times. This chain connects TRBV5-6 to TRBJ1-5; D call uncertain. V lost 2 bases, J lost 5 bases, and 8 bases lay in between. The CDR3 totals 13 residues. The germline gives CDR1 SGHDT, CDR2 YYEEEE. CDR3 protein: CASSLVGDQPQHF. CDR3 nucleotide sequence: TGTGCCAGCAGCTTAGTAGGAGATCAGCCCCAGCATTTT.

This clone was seen ten or more times. The rearrangement uses TRBV25-1 and TRBJ1-1; D gene uncertain. V was pared by 8 bases and J by 1 base, with 14 bases between. The CDR3 runs 14 residues. CDR1 is MGHDK and CDR2 is SYGVNS in the germline V gene. In nucleotides, the CDR3 is TGTGCCAGCTCCCTAGGAGGTAGGAACACTGAAGCTTTCTTT. Translation gives CASSLGGRNTEAFF.

There are many counts of this clone. This sequence joins TRBV5-1 and TRBJ1-1, with 7 bases lining up with TRBD1. The CDR3 totals 15 residues. V was clipped by 2 bases and J by 1 base; unmatched bases: 5. CDR1 is SGHRS, CDR2 YFSETQ, per germline. The CDR3 loop is CASSFSRTGNTEAFF. As DNA, the CDR3 is TGCGCCAGCAGCTTTTCACGGACAGGGAACACTGAAGCTTTCTTT.

This clone was detected ten times or more. The chain recombines TRBV18 with TRBJ2-3; TRBD1 might be the D (6 bases). The CDR3 loop spans 14 amino acids. Germline V CDR1 and CDR2: KGHSH, LQKENI. The V end was cut by 3 bases, the J end by 5 bases, with 12 bases between. The DNA of the CDR3 is TGTGCCAGCTCACCGCAGGGGCGTGAAGATACGCAGTATTTT. Protein product: CASSPQGREDTQYF.

In this sample, this clone turned up many times. V gene TRBV5-1 combines with J gene TRBJ2-3, with 8 bases aligning to TRBD1. With V trimmed by 2 bases and J by 2 bases, 4 bases remained unmatched. CDR1 and CDR2 (germline): SGHRS, YFSETQ. The CDR3 is 15 amino acids. CDR3 nucleotides: TGCGCCAGCAGCTTCTCGGGACAGGTCACAGATACGCAGTATTTT. Protein: CASSFSGQVTDTQYF.

This clone was recorded at least ten times. The V gene is TRBV7-2, the J gene TRBJ2-3; 13 bases map to TRBD2. The germline CDR1 and CDR2 sequences are SGHTA and FQGNSA. This CDR3 is built from 15 residues. The trim removed 7 bases at V and 4 bases at J, leaving 5 bases unmatched. The CDR3 spells CASIRLAGGADTQYF. CDR3 nucleotide sequence: TGTGCCAGCATACGACTAGCGGGAGGCGCAGATACGCAGTATTTT.

This clone was detected a few times. This sequence joins TRBV5-1 and TRBJ2-7; 8 bases are a match to TRBD1. Germline V lookup: CDR1 SGHRS, CDR2 YFSETQ. Losses at the gene ends were 1 base for V and 0 bases for J; bases not matched to a gene: 15. The length of the CDR3 is 19 residues. CDR3 protein: CASSLWARGRGGPSYEQYF. CDR3 bases: TGCGCCAGCAGCTTGTGGGCCAGGGGGCGCGGAGGACCCTCCTACGAGCAGTACTTC.

Only a few counts were recorded for this clone. V gene TRBV11-3 combines with J gene TRBJ2-3; TRBD2 aligns across 12 bases. The V segment lost 8 bases and the J segment 6 bases; nucleotides outside the gene matches: 9. In germline, CDR1 is SGHNT, CDR2 YENEEA. This CDR3 region has 15 residues. For the CDR3, the DNA is TGTGCCAGCGCTAGCGGGGGGGCATTGTTTGATACGCAGTATTTT. Translated: CASASGGALFDTQYF. The full variable domain, in which reference TRBV11-3 and TRBJ2-3 provide the parts outside the CDR3, is EAGVVQSPRYKIIEKKQPVAFWCNPISGHNTLYWYLQNLGQGPELLIRYENEEAVDDSQLPKDRFSAERLKGVDSTLKIQPAELGDSAVYLCASASGGALFDTQYFGPGTRLTVL.

This clone was recorded many times. The chain links TRBV11-2 to TRBJ2-7; TRBD1 matches at 9 bases. With V trimmed by 5 bases and J by 6 bases, 8 bases remained unmatched. CDR1 is SGHAT, CDR2 FQNNGV, per germline. The CDR3 is made up of 14 amino acids. The CDR3 region has the DNA TGTGCCAGCAGCCACCCTGGGACAGGGCGCGAGCAGTACTTC. It codes for CASSHPGTGREQYF.

This clone appeared a few times. The sample holds other DNA sequences that translate to the same CDR3. The chain carries TRBV28 and TRBJ2-1; TRBD2 agrees at 8 bases. This CDR3 has 18 residues. The germline V gene has CDR1 MDHEN and CDR2 SYDVKM. The V segment lost 4 bases and the J segment 0 bases; nucleotides outside the gene matches: 11. The CDR3 bases are TGTGCCAGCAGTTCCGCTCGGGGACTAGTAGCCTCCTACAATGAGCAGTTCTTC. Translated: CASSSARGLVASYNEQFF.

The chain uses TRBV7-2 and TRBJ1-2; 8 positions agree with TRBD1. CDR1 and CDR2 (germline): SGHTA, FQGNSA. The CDR3 runs to 13 residues. V shed 3 bases and J 7 bases; nucleotides not matched to a gene: 4. This chain's CDR3 is CASSFDRGRGYTF. CDR3 DNA sequence: TGTGCCAGCAGCTTTGACAGGGGTCGTGGCTACACCTTC. Drawing the rest from reference TRBV7-2 and TRBJ1-2, the complete variable domain is GAGVSQSPSNKVTEKGKDVELRCDPISGHTALYWYRQSLGQGLEFLIYFQGNSAPDKSGLPSDRFSAERTGGSVSTLTIQRTQQEDSAVYLCASSFDRGRGYTFGSGTRLTVV.

The chain employs TRBV20-1 and TRBJ1-1; no firm D call. The CDR3 has 10 residues. Germline lookup yields CDR1 DFQATT and CDR2 SNEGSKA (reference sequence). Trimming left V 6 bases short and J 2 bases short, with 4 bases between. This CDR3 is CSAGNTEAFF. The CDR3 bases are TGCAGTGCCGGTAACACTGAAGCTTTCTTT.

This clone came up a few times. J is TRBJ2-7 and V is TRBV29-1; TRBD2 aligns across 14 bases. The CDR3 consists of 17 residues. Looked up from germline, CDR1 is SQVTM and CDR2 is ANQGSEA. The DNA of the CDR3 is TGCATCCGTTTATTAGGGGGACTAGCGGGAGTTGTGCACGAGCAGTACTTC. Amino acids: CIRLLGGLAGVVHEQYF.

This clone showed up many times. V and J are TRBV11-2 and TRBJ2-7; 9 nucleotides align to TRBD1. V gave up 0 bases and J gave up 2 bases; unmatched junction bases: 11. The germline CDR1 and CDR2 sequences are SGHAT and FQNNGV. CDR3 length: 18 residues. The CDR3 coding sequence is TGTGCCAGCAGCTTAGACGCGTTCGATTGGGACAGGGCCTACGAGCAGTACTTC. Protein product: CASSLDAFDWDRAYEQYF.

This clone was counted a few times. The rearrangement joins TRBV5-1 to TRBJ2-1; 13 nucleotides match TRBD2. This CDR3 is 15 amino acids long. The germline gives CDR1 SGHRS, CDR2 YFSETQ. With 0 bases clipped from V and 7 bases from J, the junction kept 1 base outside the gene matches. CDR3 nucleotide sequence: TGCGCCAGCAGCTTGGGACTAGCGGGGGGAAATGAGCAGTTCTTC. Its translation is CASSLGLAGGNEQFF.

This clone was seen repeatedly, ten times or more. This chain links TRBV10-3 with TRBJ1-1, with 11 positions matching TRBD1. The CDR3 length is 14 residues. CDR1 is ENHRY, CDR2 SYGVKD, per germline. V trimming: 4 bases; J trimming: 6 bases; junction bases outside the gene matches: 4. The CDR3 protein is CAISGTGGLSEAFF. The CDR3 DNA reads TGTGCCATCAGTGGGACAGGGGGCTTGTCTGAAGCTTTCTTT.

This clone was counted a few times. The V and J genes are TRBV19 and TRBJ2-7; D is possibly TRBD2 (7 bases). With 0 bases removed from V and 0 bases from J, the gap between germline ends came to 18 bases. Looked up from germline, CDR1 is LNHDA and CDR2 is SQIVND (reference sequence). The CDR3 loop spans 18 amino acids. CDR3 in DNA: TGTGCCAGTAGTATAGACGGCGGGGGCTCCTTGGGCTCCTACGAGCAGTACTTC. Amino acid sequence: CASSIDGGGSLGSYEQYF.

This clone was observed at least ten times. The genes are TRBV5-4 and TRBJ2-1; 11 bases are shared with TRBD2. The CDR3 sequence is 14 residues long. Germline CDR1 is SGHNT and CDR2 is YYREEE (reference sequence). The J segment lost 9 bases and the V segment lost 5 bases, leaving 7 bases of the junction unmatched. The DNA for the CDR3 is TGTGCCAGCAGAGTAGCGGGAGGGGGATTTGAGCAGTTCTTC. It codes for CASRVAGGGFEQFF.

This clone has at least ten counts. CDR3 in DNA: TGTGCCAGTAGTATAGTGACAGAGAATCCACTAAGTCCATTTGAAGCTTTCTTT. The encoded protein is CASSIVTENPLSPFEAFF. This chain joins TRBV19 and TRBJ1-1, with a weak D call TRBD1 (5 bases). CDR3 length equals 18 residues. Per the germline V gene, CDR1 is LNHDA and CDR2 is SQIVND (reference sequence). With 1 base removed from V and 7 bases from J, the gap between germline ends came to 25 bases.

The genes are TRBV7-2 and TRBJ2-5, with D possibly being TRBD2 (7 bases). The CDR3 totals 15 residues. Germline V CDR1 and CDR2: SGHTA, FQGNSA. The ends were cut back, 1 base at V and 1 base at J, with 10 bases in the middle. The DNA for the CDR3 is TGTGCCAGCAGCTTAGTAGGGGGGGCCCAAGAGACCCAGTACTTC. The encoded protein is CASSLVGGAQETQYF.

This clone has a handful of counts. The V call is TRBV10-3, the J call TRBJ1-2, with 9 bases fitting TRBD1. From germline, CDR1 is ENHRY and CDR2 SYGVKD. CDR3 length: 15 residues. V shed 8 bases, J shed 2 bases, and the junction held 9 bases outside the gene matches. CDR3 in DNA: TGTGCCATCCGAAGGGACAGGGTGACCAACTATGGCTACACCTTC. Its translation: CAIRRDRVTNYGYTF.